This T cell receptor beta chain was identified during a study of OX40 agonist ivuxolimab in advanced cancers. The repertoire was sequenced with immunoSEQ multiplex PCR; TCRdb's copy has only in-frame clones and lacks some. The sample includes some 57,000 clones, around 92% of them seen just once. J gave up 4 bases and V 3 bases, and 15 bases lay outside the gene matches. The CDR3 loop spans 18 amino acids. Germline loops: CDR1 LGHNA, CDR2 YNFKEQ. This receptor was taken from an adult with an advanced solid tumor such as melanoma, head and neck, liver or kidney cancer. This specimen consisted of CD4+ or CD8+ T cells sorted from blood, obtained in a trial of the OX40 agonist ivuxolimab. The genes are TRBV4-2 and TRBJ1-5, with 7 bases aligning to TRBD1. CDR3 bases: TGTGCCAGCAGCCATATTCTCGGAGGCACAGGGGCTAATCAGCCCCAGCATTTT. Translating it yields CASSHILGGTGANQPQHF.